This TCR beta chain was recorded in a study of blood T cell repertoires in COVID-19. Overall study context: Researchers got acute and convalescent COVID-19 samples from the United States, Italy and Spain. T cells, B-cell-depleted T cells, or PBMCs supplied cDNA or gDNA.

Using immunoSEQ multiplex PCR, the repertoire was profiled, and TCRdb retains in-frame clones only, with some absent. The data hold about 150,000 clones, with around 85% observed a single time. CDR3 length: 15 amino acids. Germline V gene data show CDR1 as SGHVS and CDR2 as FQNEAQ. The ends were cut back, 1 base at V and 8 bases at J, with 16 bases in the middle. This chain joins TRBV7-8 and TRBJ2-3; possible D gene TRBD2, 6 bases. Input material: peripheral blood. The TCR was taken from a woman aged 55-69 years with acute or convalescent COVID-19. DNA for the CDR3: TGTGCCAGCAGCTTAGGGAACCGGGGAGGAGGTACGCAGTATTTT. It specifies CASSLGNRGGGTQYF. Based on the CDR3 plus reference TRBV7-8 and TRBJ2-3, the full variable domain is GAGVSQSPRYKVAKRGQDVALRCDPISGHVSLFWYQQALGQGPEFLTYFQNEAQLDKSGLPSDRFFAERPEGSVSTLKIQRTQQEDSAVYLCASSLGNRGGGTQYFGPGTRLTVL.